These T cell receptor beta chains were read from a single sample in a study of breast tumors, draining lymph nodes, adjacent tissues. TCRdb fed the multiplex PCR reads into MiXCR, producing one record per CDR3 protein. This repertoire shows about 60,000 distinct CDR3 sequences, less than 60% found once; its top ten account for around a fifth. Sequencing was performed on breast tumor tissue. These receptor sequences come from a female donor with breast cancer. Some clones in this sample may be carry-over from other donors' samples. Each CDR3 is given with its conserved first and last residue. The D gene is left open where the match is weak. Size is stated for part of the rows, as once, few or many counts, or as a class when the clone is expanded.

j_call v_call clone_size d_call cdr3_nt cdr3_aa
TRBJ1-4 TRBV2 - - TGTGCCAGCAACAGGGCGGATGAAAAACTGTTTTTT CASNRADEKLFF
TRBJ1-6 TRBV5-5 many TRBD1 TGTGCCAGCAGCTTGGGAGGGGGCTCGTATTCACCCCTCCACTTT CASSLGGGSYSPLHF
TRBJ1-2 TRBV20-1 - - TGCAGTGCTAGAGATTTGAGAGGGAACTATGGCTACACCTTC CSARDLRGNYGYTF
TRBJ2-7 TRBV5-1 many TRBD2 TGCGCCAGCAGCCTGGGACTAGCGGGATCCTACGAGCAGTACTTC CASSLGLAGSYEQYF
TRBJ1-2 TRBV7-4 many - TGTGCCAGCAGCATCTCCGGGACAACTAACTATGGCTACCCCTTC CASSISGTTNYGYPF
TRBJ2-5 TRBV20-1 - - TGCAGTGCTAGAGGGGGCCAAGAGACCCAGTACTTC CSARGGQETQYF
TRBJ2-1 TRBV19 few TRBD2 TGTGCCAGTGGGGGCCTAGCGGGAGCCTACAATGAGCAGTTCTTC CASGGLAGAYNEQFF
TRBJ2-7 TRBV29-1 - TRBD1 TGCAGCGTTGAATTTTGGGGACAGGGTAACTACGAGCAGTACTTC CSVEFWGQGNYEQYF
TRBJ1-1 TRBV4-2 few TRBD1 TGTGCCAGCAGCCAGACAGGGGGCAGGGGGACTGAAGCTTTCTTT CASSQTGGRGTEAFF
TRBJ2-7 TRBV10-3 - TRBD2 TGTGCCATCAGTGATGGGGCGGGGGGAAACGAGCAGTACTTC CAISDGAGGNEQYF
TRBJ2-3 TRBV5-8 many TRBD1 TGTGCCAGCAGCTTGTCGGGACAGGGCAGCACAGATACGCAGTATTTT CASSLSGQGSTDTQYF
TRBJ2-7 TRBV27 many TRBD1 TGTGCCAGCAGACCGGACAGGAGCTCCTACGAGCAGTACTTC CASRPDRSSYEQYF
TRBJ2-1 TRBV28 many - TGTGCCAGCAGTGCCCTCCCCAGCTCCTACAATGAGCAGTTCTTC CASSALPSSYNEQFF
TRBJ2-7 TRBV5-5 - TRBD1 TGTGCCAGCAGCCTCGCAACGACAGGGGGCCGCTACGAGCAGTACTTC CASSLATTGGRYEQYF
TRBJ2-3 TRBV12-3/TRBV12-4 many TRBD2 TGTGCCAGCAGATATAGCGGGGGGGCGGCAGATACGCAGTATTTT CASRYSGGAADTQYF
TRBJ2-2 TRBV20-1 many TRBD2 TGCAGTGCTAGAGATACTAGCGGGGGCGCTACGAACACCGGGGAGCTGTTTTTT CSARDTSGGATNTGELFF
TRBJ2-7 TRBV11-1 - - TGTGCCAGCAGCTTAGATTTGGGGCGCGAGCAGTACTTC CASSLDLGREQYF
TRBJ1-3 TRBV20-1 - - TGCAGTGCCGAGAGACAGGACTCTGGAAACACCATATATTTT CSAERQDSGNTIYF
TRBJ2-1 TRBV9 many TRBD2 TGTGCCAGCAGCGTAGGACTAGCGGGAGTCAATGCCTACAATGAGCAGTTCTTC CASSVGLAGVNAYNEQFF
TRBJ1-2 TRBV19 - - TGTGCCAGTAGTATAGATGGCGGGAACTATGGCTACACCTTC CASSIDGGNYGYTF
TRBJ2-1 TRBV19 - TRBD1 TGTGCCAGTACCCGGACAGGGTCCTACAATGAGCAGTTCTTC CASTRTGSYNEQFF
TRBJ2-3 TRBV20-1 many TRBD2 TGCAGTGCAGAAGGCGGGAGGGCCACAGATACGCAGTATTTT CSAEGGRATDTQYF
TRBJ1-6 TRBV2 many - TGTGCCAGCGGGTCGGCAGGGCTCGATTCACCCCTCCACTTT CASGSAGLDSPLHF
TRBJ1-4 TRBV29-1 - - TGCAGCTTGGCGGCGGCAGGGAGTGAAAAACTGTTTTTT CSLAAAGSEKLFF
TRBJ1-4 TRBV2 - - - CASSGDSYEQYFGPGTRLNEKLFF
TRBJ2-2 TRBV11-2 once - TGTGCCAGCAGCATGACCGGGGACACCGGGGAGCTGTTTTTT CASSMTGDTGELFF
TRBJ1-4 TRBV11-2 - TRBD1 TGTGCCAGCAGCTTACGCGGACAGGTCCGCGAAAAACTGTTTTTT CASSLRGQVREKLFF
TRBJ2-7 TRBV5-1 - TRBD1 TGCGCCAGCATAGGGGGCCAGCTTTCCGAGCAGTACTTC CASIGGQLSEQYF
TRBJ1-6 TRBV11-2 once - TGTGCCAGCAGCAACAATCGGGGGGGCGATTCACCCCTCCACTTT CASSNNRGGDSPLHF
TRBJ2-5 TRBV5-8 many - TGTGCCAGCAGCCGGGGGGCCTCAGAGACCCAGTACTTC CASSRGASETQYF
TRBJ1-2 TRBV24-1 - TRBD1 TGTGCCACCAGTGATAGGGACAGGGTTCATGGCTACACCTTC CATSDRDRVHGYTF
TRBJ1-6 TRBV20-1 - - TGCAGTGCTAGGCTATCTTTCGGGACGGGGAATTCACCCCTCCACTTT CSARLSFGTGNSPLHF
TRBJ2-1 TRBV20-1 many TRBD2 TGCAGTGCTAGAGAGGCTAGCGGGAGTGGCTACAATGAGCAGTTCTTC CSAREASGSGYNEQFF
TRBJ1-2 TRBV30 - - TGTGCCTGGAGTGACGGAGGGCCCTATGGCTACACCTTC CAWSDGGPYGYTF
TRBJ1-4 TRBV6-6 many TRBD1 TGTGCCAGCAGCAACAGGGGGCCGGCTAATGAAAAACTGTTTTTT CASSNRGPANEKLFF
TRBJ2-2 TRBV7-7 once - TGTGCTAGCAGCTTGGGACAGAACACCGGGGAGCTGTTTTTT CASSLGQNTGELFF
TRBJ2-7 TRBV5-6 - - TGTGCCAGCAGCCCAGTAACCTCCTACGAGCAGTACTTC CASSPVTSYEQYF
TRBJ1-6 TRBV6-5 once - TGTGCCAGCACTAGGGAGGGTAATTCACCCCTCCACTTT CASTREGNSPLHF
TRBJ1-2 TRBV20-1 - TRBD1 TGCAGTGCTCTCGGGACAGGGTTTGGCTACACCTTC CSALGTGFGYTF
TRBJ2-5 TRBV20-1 many - TGCAGTGCTCTTGGAGGGCGGGAGACCCAGTACTTC CSALGGRETQYF
TRBJ2-3 TRBV2 many TRBD2 TGTGCCAGCAATCGGGGGGGAATCACAGATACGCAGTATTTT CASNRGGITDTQYF
TRBJ2-1 TRBV20-1 - - TGCAGTGTTCAAGGGGGCGGGAGCTCCTACAATGAGCAGTTCTTC CSVQGGGSSYNEQFF
TRBJ2-3 TRBV7-9 - TRBD2 TGTGCCAGCAGCCGCGGGACTAGCGGCACAGATACGCAGTATTTT CASSRGTSGTDTQYF
TRBJ2-2 TRBV6-6 - - TGTGCCAGCACCCGAACGGTACAGGGCGGGGAGCTGTTTTTT CASTRTVQGGELFF
TRBJ2-1 TRBV7-2 - - TGTGCCAGCACGGGCCGGGGGCCCCACAACGAGCAGTTCTTC CASTGRGPHNEQFF
TRBJ1-2 TRBV2 few - TGTGCCAGCAGTGAATGGGCCGTAAAAAATGGCTACACCTTC CASSEWAVKNGYTF
TRBJ2-2 TRBV5-6 many - TGTGCCAGCAGCATGAGGACGAGACATCTGAACACCGGGGAGCTGTTTTTT CASSMRTRHLNTGELFF
TRBJ2-3 TRBV14 many - TGTGCCAGCAGCCAAGGGTACAGCACAGATACGCAGTATTTT CASSQGYSTDTQYF
TRBJ2-2 TRBV2 - - TGTGCTACGCGCCGGTTCGGGGGAGACACCGGGGAGCTGTTTTTT CATRRFGGDTGELFF
TRBJ1-6 TRBV20-1 - - TGCAGTGGTGTAGATCAGCCCCTCCACTTT CSGVDQPLHF
TRBJ2-5 TRBV6-1 many TRBD2 TGTGCCAGCAGTGGGAGACTAGCCCCCCAAGAGACCCAGTACTTC CASSGRLAPQETQYF
TRBJ1-5 TRBV10-3 - - TGTGCCATCAGTGAGTCGGGAAATCAGCCCCAGCATTTT CAISESGNQPQHF
TRBJ1-5 TRBV7-3 many - TGTGCCAGCAGCTTTAGATTGAAGGGGGGAGGAATACGAACTGACCAGCCCCAGCATTTT CASSFRLKGGGIRTDQPQHF
TRBJ1-5 TRBV6-4 - - TGTGCCAGCAGTGTCGACAGGTCCGGGTCCCCCCAGCATTTT CASSVDRSGSPQHF
TRBJ2-5 TRBV20-1 - TRBD2 TGCAGTGCTAGACCCCCCGTAGCGGGCCTCCGAGAGACCCAGTACTTC CSARPPVAGLRETQYF